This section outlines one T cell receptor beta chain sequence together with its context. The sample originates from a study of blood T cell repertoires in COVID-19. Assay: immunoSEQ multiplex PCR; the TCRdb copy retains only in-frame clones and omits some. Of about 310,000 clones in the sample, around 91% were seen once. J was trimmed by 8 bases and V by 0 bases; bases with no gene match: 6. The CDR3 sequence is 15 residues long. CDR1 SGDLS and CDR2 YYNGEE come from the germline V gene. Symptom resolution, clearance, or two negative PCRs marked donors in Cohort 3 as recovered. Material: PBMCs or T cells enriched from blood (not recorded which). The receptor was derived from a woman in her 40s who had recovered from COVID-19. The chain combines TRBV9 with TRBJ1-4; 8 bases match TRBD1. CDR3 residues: CASSVEAGGREKLFF. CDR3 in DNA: TGTGCCAGCAGCGTAGAGGCAGGGGGCCGGGAAAAACTGTTTTTT.